These T cell receptor beta chains were read from a single sample in a study of blood T cell repertoires in COVID-19. The data were produced by immunoSEQ multiplex PCR, yet TCRdb's version contains in-frame clones alone and is incomplete. Seen here are over 200,000 clones, more than 80% observed once, and the top ten hold 2% to 3%. What was sequenced was peripheral blood. The receptors were sampled from a man aged 25-45 years with COVID-19, enrolled during active disease. CDR3s include the opening cysteine and the closing phenylalanine or tryptophan. The order of the fields is J gene, V gene, CDR3 protein.

j_gene: TRBJ2-1
v_gene: TRBV29-1
CDR3aa: CSVEGWLAGGPHEQFF

j_gene: TRBJ1-2
v_gene: TRBV7-9
CDR3aa: CASRPTGWTYTF

j_gene: TRBJ2-2
v_gene: TRBV27
CDR3aa: CASSLIWTGRVGELFF

j_gene: TRBJ2-7
v_gene: TRBV19
CDR3aa: CASHGQGLEQYF

j_gene: TRBJ2-6
v_gene: TRBV11-2
CDR3aa: CASSSPTGANVLTF

j_gene: TRBJ2-7
v_gene: TRBV19
CDR3aa: CASRETGTGEKQYF

j_gene: TRBJ1-1
v_gene: TRBV25-1
CDR3aa: CASSEAGGYVTEAFF

j_gene: TRBJ2-3
v_gene: TRBV24-1
CDR3aa: CATSDQLRKGLDTQYF

j_gene: TRBJ2-7
v_gene: TRBV6-5
CDR3aa: CASTTGQGALYEQYF

j_gene: TRBJ1-3
v_gene: TRBV19
CDR3aa: CASRQPELAGNTIYF

j_gene: TRBJ2-3
v_gene: TRBV5-4
CDR3aa: CASSLPGTDTQYF

j_gene: TRBJ1-1
v_gene: TRBV5-4
CDR3aa: CASSLGGSWGAHTEAFF

j_gene: TRBJ1-6
v_gene: TRBV6-1
CDR3aa: CASSEVDSSPLHF

j_gene: TRBJ2-1
v_gene: TRBV5-6
CDR3aa: CASSLWGTKQFF

j_gene: TRBJ1-2
v_gene: TRBV18
CDR3aa: CASSPPGAYGYTF

j_gene: TRBJ2-3
v_gene: TRBV3-1/TRBV3-2
CDR3aa: CASSQDHGRGGSVADTQYF

j_gene: TRBJ2-1
v_gene: TRBV7-9
CDR3aa: CASSLGLADNEQFF

j_gene: TRBJ2-5
v_gene: TRBV10-3
CDR3aa: CAIREGTGQETQYF

j_gene: TRBJ1-2
v_gene: TRBV6-6
CDR3aa: CASSTTGNHYGYTF

j_gene: TRBJ1-3
v_gene: TRBV4-3
CDR3aa: CASSHQRRGGGNTIYF

j_gene: TRBJ2-1
v_gene: TRBV19
CDR3aa: CASILVWATHEQFF

j_gene: TRBJ2-1
v_gene: TRBV29-1
CDR3aa: CRVVSGLAGDNEQFF

j_gene: TRBJ2-7
v_gene: TRBV7-9
CDR3aa: CASSQAGSGLLRTEQYF

j_gene: TRBJ1-5
v_gene: TRBV5-1
CDR3aa: CASSPQRVIRGQDSNQPQHF

j_gene: TRBJ2-1
v_gene: TRBV11-2
CDR3aa: CASSFSRGQVYEQFF

j_gene: TRBJ2-7
v_gene: TRBV2
CDR3aa: CASSGTYLMSYEQYF

j_gene: TRBJ1-5
v_gene: TRBV19
CDR3aa: CASNSFTRGNQPQHF

j_gene: TRBJ2-1
v_gene: TRBV24-1
CDR3aa: CATSDSTVDEQFF

j_gene: TRBJ2-3
v_gene: TRBV4-3
CDR3aa: CASSLNPTGTDTQYF

j_gene: TRBJ1-1
v_gene: TRBV28
CDR3aa: CASSWDRRRTEAFF

j_gene: TRBJ1-5
v_gene: TRBV19
CDR3aa: CASSIGSQPQHF

j_gene: TRBJ2-2
v_gene: TRBV2
CDR3aa: CASIPGLVETGELFF

j_gene: TRBJ1-3
v_gene: TRBV7-2
CDR3aa: CASSPPPDRNTIYF

j_gene: TRBJ1-2
v_gene: TRBV18
CDR3aa: CASSQGQGKGYYGYTF

j_gene: TRBJ2-2
v_gene: TRBV24-1
CDR3aa: CATSEPTSGGLHGELFF

j_gene: TRBJ1-2
v_gene: TRBV2
CDR3aa: CASSQRQGSNYGYTF

j_gene: TRBJ2-7
v_gene: TRBV25-1
CDR3aa: CASSGRGTDLSRYEQYF

j_gene: TRBJ2-7
v_gene: TRBV3-1/TRBV3-2
CDR3aa: CASSQTGSYEQYF

j_gene: TRBJ2-5
v_gene: TRBV14
CDR3aa: CASSRLGTSGRLETQYF

j_gene: TRBJ1-1
v_gene: TRBV2
CDR3aa: CASSVQGTEAFF

j_gene: TRBJ2-1
v_gene: TRBV5-6
CDR3aa: CASRPTGTFNEQFF

j_gene: TRBJ1-2
v_gene: TRBV12-3/TRBV12-4
CDR3aa: CASSLNRGVGYTF

j_gene: TRBJ2-2
v_gene: TRBV2
CDR3aa: CARAGGPGTGELFF

j_gene: TRBJ1-1
v_gene: TRBV27
CDR3aa: CASSLWRRGLSFMNTEAFF

j_gene: TRBJ1-2
v_gene: TRBV24-1
CDR3aa: CATSDPFTGNYGYTF

j_gene: TRBJ2-1
v_gene: TRBV7-2
CDR3aa: CASSLARSGTGRNEQFF